The clone carrying this T cell receptor beta chain was picked up one time. This sample was taken from a study of PD-L1 blockade in urothelial cancer. Study-wide context: There were a median of around 140,000 T cells in blood samples.

Described time point: pretreatment peripheral blood. A total of 1 to 8 samples per patient were collected pretreatment and on-treatment. The germline V and J ends were trimmed by 7 bases and 0 bases, with 13 bases remaining between them. Germline CDR1 reads SQVTM; CDR2 reads ANQGSEA. This CDR3 comprises 15 residues. Produced via immunoSEQ multiplex PCR; TCRdb's table is partial and in-frame only. The sample lists over 75,000 clones; around 90% were seen once. The source is a woman of 80 years or more with urothelial cancer. The V gene is TRBV29-1, the J gene TRBJ2-6, with D possibly TRBD1 on 6 matching bases. Sample: PBMCs, taken around atezolizumab (anti-PD-L1) treatment. The CDR3 is CSATGHRSGANVLTF. CDR3 coding DNA: TGCAGCGCCACGGGACACCGCTCTGGGGCCAACGTCCTGACTTTC.